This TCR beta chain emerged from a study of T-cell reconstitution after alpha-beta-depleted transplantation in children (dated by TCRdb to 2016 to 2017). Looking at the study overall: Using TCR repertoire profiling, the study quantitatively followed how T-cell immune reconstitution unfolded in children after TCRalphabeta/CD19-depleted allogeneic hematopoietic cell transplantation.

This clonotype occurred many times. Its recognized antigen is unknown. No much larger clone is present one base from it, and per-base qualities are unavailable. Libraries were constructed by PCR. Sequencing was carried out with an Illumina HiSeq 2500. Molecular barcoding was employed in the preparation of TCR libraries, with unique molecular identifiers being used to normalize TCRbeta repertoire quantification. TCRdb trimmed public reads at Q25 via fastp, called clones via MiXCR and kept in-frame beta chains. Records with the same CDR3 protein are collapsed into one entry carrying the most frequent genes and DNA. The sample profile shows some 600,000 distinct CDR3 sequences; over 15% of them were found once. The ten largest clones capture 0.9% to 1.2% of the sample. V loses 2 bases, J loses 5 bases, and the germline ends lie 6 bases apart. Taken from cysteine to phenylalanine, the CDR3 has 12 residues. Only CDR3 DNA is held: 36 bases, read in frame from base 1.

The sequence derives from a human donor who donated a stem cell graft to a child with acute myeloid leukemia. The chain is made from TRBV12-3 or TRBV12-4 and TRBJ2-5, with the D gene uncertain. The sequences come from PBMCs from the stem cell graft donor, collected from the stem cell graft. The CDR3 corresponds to CASSLIYETQYF. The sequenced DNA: TGTGCCAGCAGTTTAATTTATGAGACCCAGTACTTC.